This record concerns one TCR beta chain sequence. The study drew participants aged about 18 to 95 years from roughly 25 US areas. Participants' reported clinical history set cohort assignment. Data came from immunoSEQ multiplex PCR; TCRdb stores just in-frame clones and leaves some out. The sample includes approximately 190,000 clones, approximately 90% of them seen just once. This sample was taken from a study of blood T cell repertoires in COVID-19. The CDR3 covers 15 residues. Germline CDR1 reads LNHNV; CDR2 reads YYDKDF (reference sequence). After removal of 0 bases from V and 7 bases from J, the junction contained 6 bases not matched to a gene.

V gene TRBV15 combines with J gene TRBJ1-5; 7 nucleotides align to TRBD1. The specimen was PBMCs or T cells enriched from blood (not recorded which). This clonotype was sampled from a woman aged 40-49 years in a cohort exposed to, infected with or recovered from COVID-19 (not recorded which). The CDR3 reads CATSREDRPSQPQHF. DNA of the CDR3: TGTGCCACCAGCAGAGAGGACAGGCCAAGCCAGCCCCAGCATTTT. Combining the CDR3 with reference TRBV15 and TRBJ1-5 gives the whole variable domain DAMVIQNPRYQVTQFGKPVTLSCSQTLNHNVMYWYQQKSSQAPKLLFHYYDKDFNNEADTPDNFQSRRPNTSFCFLDIRSPGLGDTAMYLCATSREDRPSQPQHFGDGTRLSIL.